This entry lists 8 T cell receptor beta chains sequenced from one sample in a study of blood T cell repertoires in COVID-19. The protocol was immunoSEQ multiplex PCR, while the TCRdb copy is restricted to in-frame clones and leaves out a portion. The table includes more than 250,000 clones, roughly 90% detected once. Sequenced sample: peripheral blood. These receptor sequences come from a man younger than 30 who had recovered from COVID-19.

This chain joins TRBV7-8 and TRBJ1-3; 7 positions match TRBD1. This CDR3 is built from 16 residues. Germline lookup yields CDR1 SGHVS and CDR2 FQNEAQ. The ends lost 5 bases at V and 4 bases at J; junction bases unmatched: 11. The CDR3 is CASSGIQGLEGNTIYF. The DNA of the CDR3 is TGTGCCAGCAGCGGCATACAGGGGCTGGAGGGAAACACCATATATTTT.

The CDR3 here is CASSLAPTAEQYF. The CDR3 nucleotides read TGTGCCAGCAGCTTAGCCCCTACAGCCGAGCAGTACTTC. The genes are TRBV11-2 and TRBJ2-7; D is ambiguous. Trimming left V 1 base short and J 6 bases short, with 10 bases between. Germline CDR1 and CDR2: SGHAT and FQNNGV. The CDR3 is 13 residues long.

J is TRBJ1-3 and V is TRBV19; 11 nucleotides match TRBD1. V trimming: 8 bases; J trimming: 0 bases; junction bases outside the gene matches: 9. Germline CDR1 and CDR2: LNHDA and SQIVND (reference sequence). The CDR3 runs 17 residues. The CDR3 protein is CASWDRGTLLSGNTIYF. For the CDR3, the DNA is TGTGCCAGTTGGGACAGGGGGACCCTCCTCTCTGGAAACACCATATATTTT.

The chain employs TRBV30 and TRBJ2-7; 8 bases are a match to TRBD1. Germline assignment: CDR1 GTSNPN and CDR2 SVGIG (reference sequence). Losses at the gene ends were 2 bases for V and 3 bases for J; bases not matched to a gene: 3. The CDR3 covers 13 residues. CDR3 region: CAWSIGQGYEQYF. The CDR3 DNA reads TGTGCCTGGAGTATCGGACAGGGCTACGAGCAGTACTTC.

The CDR3 protein is CASSTTGYTEAFF. For the CDR3, the DNA is TGTGCCAGCAGCACGACAGGGTACACTGAAGCTTTCTTT. This sequence joins TRBV12-3 or TRBV12-4 and TRBJ1-1, with 7 bases that match TRBD1. V trimming: 6 bases; J trimming: 3 bases; junction bases outside the gene matches: 4. The CDR3 length is 13 residues.

The CDR3 sequence: CASSYRGATYNEQFF. Written as DNA, the CDR3 is TGTGCCAGCAGTTATCGTGGGGCCACCTACAATGAGCAGTTCTTC. The chain combines TRBV6-5 with TRBJ2-1; TRBD1 is a possible D gene (5 bases). This CDR3 region has 15 residues. Trimming removed 3 bases from V and 2 bases from J, with 11 bases in between. CDR1 is MNHEY, CDR2 SVGAGI, per germline.

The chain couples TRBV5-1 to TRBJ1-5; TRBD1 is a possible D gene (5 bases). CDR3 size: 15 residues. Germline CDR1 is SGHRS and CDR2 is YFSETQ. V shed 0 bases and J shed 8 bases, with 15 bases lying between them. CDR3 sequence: CASSLDGGEGEPQHF. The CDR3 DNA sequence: TGCGCCAGCAGCTTGGACGGCGGGGAAGGGGAGCCCCAGCATTTT. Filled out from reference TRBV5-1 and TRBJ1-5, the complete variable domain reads KAGVTQTPRYLIKTRGQQVTLSCSPISGHRSVSWYQQTPGQGLQFLFEYFSETQRNKGNFPGRFSGRQFSNSRSEMNVSTLELGDSALYLCASSLDGGEGEPQHFGDGTRLSIL.

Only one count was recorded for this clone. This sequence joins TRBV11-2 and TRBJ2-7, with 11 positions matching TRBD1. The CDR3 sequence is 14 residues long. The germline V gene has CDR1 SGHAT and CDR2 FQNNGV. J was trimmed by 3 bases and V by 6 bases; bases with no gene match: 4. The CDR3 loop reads CASSTGQGVYEQYF. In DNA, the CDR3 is TGTGCCAGCAGTACGGGACAGGGGGTCTACGAGCAGTACTTC.